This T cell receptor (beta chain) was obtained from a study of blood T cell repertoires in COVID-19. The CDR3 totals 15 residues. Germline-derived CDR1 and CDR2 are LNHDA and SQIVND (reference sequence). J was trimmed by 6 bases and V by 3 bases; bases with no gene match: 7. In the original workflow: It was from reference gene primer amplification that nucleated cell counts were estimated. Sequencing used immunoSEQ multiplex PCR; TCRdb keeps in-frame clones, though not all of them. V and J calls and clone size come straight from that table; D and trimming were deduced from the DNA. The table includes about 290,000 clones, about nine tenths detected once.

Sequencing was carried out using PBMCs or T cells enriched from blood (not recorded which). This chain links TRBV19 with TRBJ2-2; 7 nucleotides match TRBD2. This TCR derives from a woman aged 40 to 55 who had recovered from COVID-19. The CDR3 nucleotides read TGTGCCAGTAGTATTCCCGGGGCGGGAGCCGGGGAGCTGTTTTTT. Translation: CASSIPGAGAGELFF. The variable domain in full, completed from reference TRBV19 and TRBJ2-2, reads DGGITQSPKYLFRKEGQNVTLSCEQNLNHDAMYWYRQDPGQGLRLIYYSQIVNDFQKGDIAEGYSVSREKKESFPLTVTSAQKNPTAFYLCASSIPGAGAGELFFGEGSRLTVL.